This TCR beta chain was sequenced for a study of lymphopenia after photon versus proton radiotherapy. This clone was recorded only once. Its matching antigen is unknown. Whole-study findings and limits: Only patients who died were analyzed for survival; proton advantage is unproven. Photon-treated patients lost naive T cells and TCR diversity; proton-treated stayed stable. Oligoclonal CD8+ Temra expansion after nadir drove photon patients' diversity drop.

The V gene's germline CDR1 is MNHEY and CDR2 SMNVEV (reference sequence). The V gene end was trimmed by 6 bases and the J gene end by 3 bases; junction bases not matched to a gene: 9. The CDR3 is 15 amino acids. Measured with immunoSEQ multiplex PCR; TCRdb has only the in-frame clones, and not every one. Among 150,000 to 200,000 clones listed, about nine tenths were seen once. This specimen consisted of peripheral blood, obtained from a patient treated with photon-based radiotherapy. The chain carries TRBV27 and TRBJ2-7; TRBD1 aligns across 9 bases. The TCR sequence derives from a man aged 45-60 years with gastric cancer. The CDR3 spells CASRYKTGGLYEQYF. CDR3 sequence (DNA): TGTGCCAGCAGGTATAAGACAGGGGGTCTCTACGAGCAGTACTTC.